A selection of T cell receptor beta chains follows, all from one sample in a study of OX40 agonist ivuxolimab in advanced cancers. Using immunoSEQ multiplex PCR, the repertoire was profiled, and TCRdb retains in-frame clones only, with some absent. The sample holds roughly 120,000 clones, 75% to 90% seen once. The input for sequencing was CD4+ or CD8+ T cells sorted from blood, taken in a trial of the OX40 agonist ivuxolimab. The origin of the receptors is an adult with an advanced solid tumor such as melanoma, head and neck, liver or kidney cancer. Each CDR3 is given with its conserved first and last residue. The D gene is left open where the match is weak. Expanded clones get a size class; other rows say once, few or many, or leave the size out.

size	V	D	J	DNA	CDR3
-	TRBV6-1	-	TRBJ2-7	TGTGCCAGCAGTGGGGGGGCCGGGAGCTACGAGCAGTACTTC	CASSGGAGSYEQYF
-	TRBV28	-	TRBJ2-3	TGTGCCAGCAGTTTTATTATGGGCAGGGGAAGCACAGATACGCAGTATTTT	CASSFIMGRGSTDTQYF
-	TRBV19	TRBD1	TRBJ1-2	TGTGCCAGTAGTATGACAGGGGGCATCTATGGCTACACCTTC	CASSMTGGIYGYTF
-	TRBV6-5	-	TRBJ2-5	TGTGCCAGCAGCTCCGTAGTCACAGCCCAAGAGACCCAGTACTTC	CASSSVVTAQETQYF
-	TRBV28	-	TRBJ1-1	TGTGCCAGCAGCCCGGCACGGTTGAACACTGAAGCTTTCTTT	CASSPARLNTEAFF
-	TRBV27	-	TRBJ2-3	TGTGCCAGCAGTTTACTCTACCCGCCCCAACCCACAGATACGCAGTATTTT	CASSLLYPPQPTDTQYF
-	TRBV27	-	TRBJ1-1	TGTGCCAGCAGAACGGACACCCCGAACACTGAAGCTTTCTTT	CASRTDTPNTEAFF
-	TRBV28	TRBD1	TRBJ1-1	TGTGCCAGCGAGGGACAGCCGAACACTGAAGCTTTCTTT	CASEGQPNTEAFF
-	TRBV2	-	TRBJ1-5	TGTGCCAGCAGTGAAATCGTCACCAGGCAAGCACCCCAGCATTTT	CASSEIVTRQAPQHF
-	TRBV6-5	-	TRBJ2-6	TGTGCCAGCAGTTACTCGGGGCCTGGGGCCAACGTCCTGACTTTC	CASSYSGPGANVLTF
-	TRBV27	-	TRBJ1-2	TGTGCCAGCAGTTCATCGACAGCGGAGCCTTTGTCTAACTATGGCTACACCTTC	CASSSSTAEPLSNYGYTF
-	TRBV11-3	-	TRBJ2-1	TGTGCCAGCAGCTTAGGTTCCTTTGATGAGCAGTTCTTC	CASSLGSFDEQFF
-	TRBV14	-	TRBJ2-7	TGTGCCAGCAGCCAAGCCCACGAGCAGTACTTC	CASSQAHEQYF
-	TRBV18	-	TRBJ1-6	TGTGCCAGCTCACCCCCTCAACAGAGCTCCTATAATTCACCCCTCCACTTT	CASSPPQQSSYNSPLHF
-	TRBV7-2	-	TRBJ1-1	TGTGCCAGCAGCTTACGGGGGCGGGAAGCTTTCTTT	CASSLRGREAFF
-	TRBV19	TRBD1	TRBJ2-5	TGTGCCAGTAGGAGGGGGCCGGGGTTTACCAAAGAGACCCAGTACTTC	CASRRGPGFTKETQYF
-	TRBV18	-	TRBJ1-5	TGTGCCAGCGCGGGAGCAGGGAACAATCAGCCCCAGCATTTT	CASAGAGNNQPQHF
-	TRBV28	-	TRBJ1-1	TGTGCCAGCAGCTCAGGTGGGACTGAAGCTTTCTTT	CASSSGGTEAFF
-	TRBV27	-	TRBJ1-2	TGTGCCAGCAGTCCCAACTCCTATGGCTACACCTTC	CASSPNSYGYTF
-	TRBV7-2	-	TRBJ2-3	TGTGCCAGCAGGGGAGGTACAGATACGCAGTATTTT	CASRGGTDTQYF
-	TRBV5-1	-	TRBJ1-4	TGCGCCAGCCGTGCCCGGGTCGGGAATGAAAAACTGTTTTTT	CASRARVGNEKLFF
-	TRBV6-1	TRBD1	TRBJ2-5	TGTGCCAGCAGTACAGGGGGCTACGAGACCCAGTACTTC	CASSTGGYETQYF
-	TRBV7-9	-	TRBJ2-7	TGTGCCAGCACCCCTAGGACGGGGATCTCCTACGAGCAGTACTTC	CASTPRTGISYEQYF
-	TRBV30	TRBD1	TRBJ2-7	TGTGCCTGGAGTTCCCGGGACAGGGTGGGTGAGCAGTACTTC	CAWSSRDRVGEQYF
-	TRBV6-5	-	TRBJ2-7	TGTGCCAGCAGGAATGGTGGGGCAGGGGATGACGAGCAGTACTTC	CASRNGGAGDDEQYF
-	TRBV7-9	-	TRBJ2-4	TGTGCCAGCAGCTTTGACGGGCCCCAAAACATTCAGTACTTC	CASSFDGPQNIQYF
-	TRBV7-2	-	TRBJ2-7	TGTGCCAGCACCTCTTACAATCAGAACGAGCAGTACTTC	CASTSYNQNEQYF
-	TRBV6-1	-	TRBJ1-3	TGTGCCAGCGAGAAGGGGGGGGCTGGAAACACCATATATTTT	CASEKGGAGNTIYF
-	TRBV5-1	-	TRBJ2-7	TGCGCCAGCAGCCCGGGGCAGGGCCAACACGAGCAGTACTTC	CASSPGQGQHEQYF
-	TRBV19	-	TRBJ1-2	TGTGCCAGTAGCCCAATGGGGGACGGCTACACCTTC	CASSPMGDGYTF
-	TRBV6-6	TRBD1	TRBJ2-7	TGTGCCAGCAGCACCCCGGACAGGCGGTACTTC	CASSTPDRRYF
-	TRBV5-1	-	TRBJ2-7	TGCGCCAGCAGCTTGGTAGGATACTACGAGCAGTACTTC	CASSLVGYYEQYF
-	TRBV18	TRBD1	TRBJ2-7	TGTGCCAGCTCACCACCGAGTGGGACAGGCGCCTACGAGCAGTACTTC	CASSPPSGTGAYEQYF
few	TRBV28	-	TRBJ2-3	TGTGCCAGCAGTTATACCGATTCCCGTGCTACGCAGTATTTT	CASSYTDSRATQYF
-	TRBV18	TRBD1	TRBJ2-1	TGTGCCAGCTCACCATATTGGCCGGGACAGGGGGTCAACAATGAGCAGTTCTTC	CASSPYWPGQGVNNEQFF
-	TRBV7-9	-	TRBJ2-1	TGTGCCAGCAGCCTTGACCAGAACAATGAGCAGTTCTTC	CASSLDQNNEQFF
-	TRBV7-9	-	TRBJ2-5	TGTGCCAGCGTGGCGGGGGCCCAAGAGACCCAGTACTTC	CASVAGAQETQYF
-	TRBV30	-	TRBJ1-2	TGTGCCTGGGGATCTTTTACCGAGGGCTACACCTTC	CAWGSFTEGYTF
-	TRBV19	-	TRBJ1-1	TGTGCCAGTAGTATACGGCAGGGTGAAGCTTTCTTT	CASSIRQGEAFF
once	TRBV5-1	TRBD1	TRBJ2-2	TGCGCCAGCAGAGGGACAGGGGTAAACACCGGGGAGCTGTTTTTT	CASRGTGVNTGELFF
-	TRBV25-1	-	TRBJ2-3	TGTGCCAGCGGTCGGCCAGCCACAGATACGCAGTATTTT	CASGRPATDTQYF
-	TRBV6-5	-	TRBJ1-4	TGTGCCAGCAGTTACGACAGGAATGAAAAACTGTTTTTT	CASSYDRNEKLFF
-	TRBV28	-	TRBJ1-3	TGTGCCAGCAGTTTACCCCCGTGGACCCGCGACGGAAACACCATATATTTT	CASSLPPWTRDGNTIYF
-	TRBV30	-	TRBJ2-5	TGTGCCTGGACCCTTCCGGGGGGCCCCCAGTACTTC	CAWTLPGGPQYF
-	TRBV6-5	TRBD2	TRBJ2-7	TGTGCCAGCAGAACTAGCGGGGGGAACGAGCAGTACTTC	CASRTSGGNEQYF
-	TRBV28	TRBD1	TRBJ1-6	TGTGCCAGCAGTTTTCCACGACAGGGGGCGACGAGCTCCTATAATTCACCCCTCCACTTT	CASSFPRQGATSSYNSPLHF
few	TRBV7-2	TRBD2	TRBJ2-7	TGTGCCAGCAGCAGACCGGGACTAGCTTACGAGCAGTACTTC	CASSRPGLAYEQYF
-	TRBV28	TRBD1	TRBJ1-4	TGTGCCATTCAGGCAGGGGGGATCGAAAAACTGTTTTTT	CAIQAGGIEKLFF
-	TRBV4-3	-	TRBJ2-6	TGCGCCAGCAGCCAAGATGTCTCGGGGACTGGGGCCAACGTCCTGACTTTC	CASSQDVSGTGANVLTF
-	TRBV4-3	TRBD2	TRBJ2-5	TGCGCCAGCAGCCAAGATGGGGCTAGCGGGGGGGCCGCGTCCCAAGAGACCCAGTACTTC	CASSQDGASGGAASQETQYF
few	TRBV6-1	-	TRBJ2-3	TGTGCCAGCAGAATTACAGATACGCAGTATTTT	CASRITDTQYF
-	TRBV30	TRBD1	TRBJ2-7	TGTGCTATACGGAGACAGGGCGACGAGCAGTACTTC	CAIRRQGDEQYF
few	TRBV5-4	-	TRBJ1-1	TGTGCCAGCAGCTTGAGGGGTCGGGGGGACACTGAAGCTTTCTTT	CASSLRGRGDTEAFF